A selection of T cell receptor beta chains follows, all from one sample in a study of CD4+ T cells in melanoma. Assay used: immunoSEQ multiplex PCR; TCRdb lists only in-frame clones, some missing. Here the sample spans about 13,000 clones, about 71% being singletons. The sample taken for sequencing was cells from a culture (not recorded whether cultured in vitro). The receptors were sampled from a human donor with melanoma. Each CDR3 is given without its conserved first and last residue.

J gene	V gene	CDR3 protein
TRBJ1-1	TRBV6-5	ASSRQGITEAF
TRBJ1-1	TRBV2	ASSGPLRTTEAF
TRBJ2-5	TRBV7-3	ASSFSPQGLGETQY
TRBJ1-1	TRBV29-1	SVFKGRAF
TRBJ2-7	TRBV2	ASSFPLSYEQY
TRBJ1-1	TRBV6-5	ATYQNRNVNTEAF
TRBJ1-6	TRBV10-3	AISELTGRSPLH
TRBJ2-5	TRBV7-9	ASSLSTGQETQY
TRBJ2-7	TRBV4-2	ASSQDGGSYEQY
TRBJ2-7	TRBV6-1	ASDLARGTYEQY
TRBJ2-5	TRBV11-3	ASSLGQGETQY
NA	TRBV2	ASRERLAGYEQY
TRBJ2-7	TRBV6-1	ASSEYGTGGSYEQY
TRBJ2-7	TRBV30	ALRWSPSYEQY
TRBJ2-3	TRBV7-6	ASSLRTGTDTQY
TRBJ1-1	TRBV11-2	ASSLTAMNTEAF
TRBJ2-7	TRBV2	ASVTPLTYEQY
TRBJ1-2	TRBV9	ASSVRTVGNYGYT
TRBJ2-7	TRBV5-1	ASSSSGEDEQY
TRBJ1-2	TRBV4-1	ASSQRTGANYGYT
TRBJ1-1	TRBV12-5	ASGLAKGNLYTEAF
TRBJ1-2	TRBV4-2	ASSQGLRTGANYGYT
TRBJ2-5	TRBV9	ASSARGTIETQY
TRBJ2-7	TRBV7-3	ASSPTSGQTYEQY
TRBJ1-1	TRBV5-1	ASSSKFQGGTEAF
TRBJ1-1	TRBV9	ASGRGGLMNTEAF
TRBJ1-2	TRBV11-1	ASSSDLQGSGYT
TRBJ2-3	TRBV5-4	ASSRTSPDTQY
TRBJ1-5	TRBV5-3	ARSGWDPVIHGQPQH
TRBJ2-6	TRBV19	ASRLFSGGSSGANVLT
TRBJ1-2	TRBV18	ASSLEGENYGYT
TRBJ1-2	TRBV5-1	ASSLEGVGANGYT
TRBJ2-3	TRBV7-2	ASSQAKLAGGLADTQY
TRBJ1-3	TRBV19	ASSTGSGNTIY
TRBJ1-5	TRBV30	AWSGSGGAVNQPQH
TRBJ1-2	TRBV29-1	SAGGGRSTENGYT
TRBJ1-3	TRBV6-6	ASSPPGAGNTIY
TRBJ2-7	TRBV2	ASSELFSVREQY
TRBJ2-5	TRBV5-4	ASSTGQMQETQY
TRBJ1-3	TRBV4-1	ASSQGVGNTIY
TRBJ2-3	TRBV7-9	ASSAGSATQY
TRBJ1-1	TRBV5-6	ASSQGLTYGRAF
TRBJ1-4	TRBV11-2	ASSPGTISEKLF
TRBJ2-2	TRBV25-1	ASSVIWVQGAYTGELF
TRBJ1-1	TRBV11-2	ASRRQGRVTEAF
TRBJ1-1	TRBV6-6	ASSPSNTEAF
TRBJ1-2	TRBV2	ASSEEGNYGYT
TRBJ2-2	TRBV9	ASSVATETGELF
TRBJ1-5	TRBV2	ASSDATGWEPQH
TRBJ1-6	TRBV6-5	ASSYSTGSYNSPLH
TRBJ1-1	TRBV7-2	ASSLRGREAF
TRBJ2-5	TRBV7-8	ASSLASGGPGAQY
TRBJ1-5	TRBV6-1	ASSDYRGINQPQH
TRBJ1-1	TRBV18	ASSLGQGEAF
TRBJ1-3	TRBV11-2	ASSSITSGNTIY
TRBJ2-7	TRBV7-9	ASSQTGDEQY
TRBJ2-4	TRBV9	ASSATGLAKNIQY